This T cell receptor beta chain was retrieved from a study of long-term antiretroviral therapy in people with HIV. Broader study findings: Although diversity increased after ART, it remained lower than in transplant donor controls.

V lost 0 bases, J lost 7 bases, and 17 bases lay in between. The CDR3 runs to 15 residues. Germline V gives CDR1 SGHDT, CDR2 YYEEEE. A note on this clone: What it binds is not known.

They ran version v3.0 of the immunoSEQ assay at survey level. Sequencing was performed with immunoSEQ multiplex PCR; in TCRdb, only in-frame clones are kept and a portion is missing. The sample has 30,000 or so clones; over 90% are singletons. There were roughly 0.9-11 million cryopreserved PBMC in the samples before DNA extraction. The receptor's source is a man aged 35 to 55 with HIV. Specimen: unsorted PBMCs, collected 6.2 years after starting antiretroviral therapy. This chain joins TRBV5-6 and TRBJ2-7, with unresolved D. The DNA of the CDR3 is TGTGCCAGCAGCTTGGCAGCGAGGCGTGAGAGGGAGCAGTACTTC. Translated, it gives CASSLAARREREQYF.